A single sample is the source of the 31 T cell receptor beta chains below, sequenced in a study of CXCR3-negative and CXCR3-positive naive CD8 T cells. General study findings and limits: TRB CDR3 hydrophobicity was greater in CXCR3-positive naive cells than in CXCR3-negative naive cells.

These TCRs' antigens remain unknown. 5' RACE with UMI labels generated the TRB cDNA libraries. Following a re-call of the 5' RACE reads, TCRdb has one entry per CDR3 protein and lacks DNA. The sample includes about 120,000 distinct CDR3 sequences. The sequencing sample was made of naive CXCR3+ CD8+ T cells from blood. Specified subset: CD45RO-CCR7+CD27+CD95- naive CD8+ T cells expressing CXCR3 (TNR3+). These receptors originate from a human donor in good health. Some clones in this sample may be carry-over from other donors' samples.

This sequence joins TRBV7-9 and TRBJ1-1; TCRdb picks TRBD1, but there is no DNA to check that call. Per the germline V gene, CDR1 is SEHNR and CDR2 is FQNEAQ (reference sequence). This CDR3 has 15 residues. The CDR3 region is CASSPETDMNTEAFF.

The gene calls are TRBV6-5 and TRBJ1-2. The CDR3 sequence is 16 residues long. Germline CDR1 is MNHEY and CDR2 is SVGAGI. This CDR3 is CASSYSGGNIDYGYTF.

This chain connects TRBV9 to TRBJ1-1. In germline, CDR1 is SGDLS, CDR2 YYNGEE. The CDR3 length is 14 residues. CDR3 region: CASSVGAGHTEAFF.

This chain uses TRBV5-4 with TRBJ1-1; the D gene TCRdb calls, TRBD1, cannot be checked with no DNA. CDR1 SGHNT and CDR2 YYREEE come from the germline V gene (reference sequence). The CDR3 is 13 residues long. CDR3 region: CASSQGSNTEAFF.

This chain joins TRBV25-1 and TRBJ2-5; TCRdb designates TRBD1, a call that cannot be tested without DNA. The length of the CDR3 is 12 residues. Germline V gene lookup returns CDR1 MGHDK and CDR2 SYGVNS. The CDR3 here is CASGGGRETQYF.

The chain joins TRBV20-1 to TRBJ1-2; TCRdb lists TRBD1, though no DNA is available to test this call. Germline V lookup: CDR1 DFQATT, CDR2 SNEGSKA (reference sequence). The CDR3 has 13 amino acids. The CDR3 here is CSAKRTGADGYTF.

The V call is TRBV29-1, the J call TRBJ2-1; the TCRdb call, TRBD1, lacks DNA for checking. CDR1 is SQVTM, CDR2 ANQGSEA, per germline. The CDR3 runs to 14 residues. CDR3 region: CSVEGHDRGNEQFF.

The genes are TRBV19 and TRBJ2-4; TCRdb picks TRBD2, but there is no DNA to check that call. The CDR3 is 14 amino acids. CDR1 LNHDA and CDR2 SQIVND come from the germline V gene (reference sequence). This CDR3 is CASSIYGMQNIQYF. Supplemented by reference TRBV19 and TRBJ2-4, the full variable domain reads DGGITQSPKYLFRKEGQNVTLSCEQNLNHDAMYWYRQDPGQGLRLIYYSQIVNDFQKGDIAEGYSVSREKKESFPLTVTSAQKNPTAFYLCASSIYGMQNIQYFGAGTRLSVL.

The chain employs TRBV5-6 and TRBJ2-7; TCRdb designates TRBD1, a call that cannot be tested without DNA. The germline CDR1 and CDR2 sequences are SGHDT and YYEEEE. CDR3 size: 14 residues. CDR3 protein: CASSPGQGIYEQYF.

This sequence joins TRBV21-1 and TRBJ1-4. TRBV21-1 is labeled a pseudogene. The length of the CDR3 is 19 residues. CDR3 protein: CASSKGPQGGSATNEKLFF.

CDR3 sequence: CASSPGGRTEAFF. This chain links TRBV6-2 or TRBV6-3 with TRBJ1-1; there is no DNA to check the TCRdb D call of TRBD1. The germline gives CDR1 MNHEY, CDR2 SVGEGT. CDR3 length: 13 residues.

V and J are TRBV4-2 and TRBJ2-7; TCRdb indicates TRBD2, and absent DNA this call remains unverified. Germline V lookup: CDR1 LGHNA, CDR2 YNFKEQ. This CDR3 has 16 amino acids. CDR3: CASSQDRSPPSYEQYF.

This chain connects TRBV7-6 to TRBJ1-3. The CDR3 loop spans 15 amino acids. Germline CDR1 SGHVS, CDR2 FNYEAQ. This CDR3 is CASSPTDGTGNTIYF. The full variable domain, rest sourced from reference TRBV7-6 and TRBJ1-3, is GAGVSQSPRYKVTKRGQDVALRCDPISGHVSLYWYRQALGQGPEFLTYFNYEAQQDKSGLPNDRFSAERPEGSISTLTIQRTEQRDSAMYRCASSPTDGTGNTIYFGEGSWLTVV.

The chain employs TRBV12-3 or TRBV12-4 and TRBJ2-1; absent DNA, TCRdb's TRBD2 call cannot be checked. CDR3 length: 16 residues. The CDR3 sequence: CASSFPGASGWSEQFF.

The rearrangement joins TRBV7-9 to TRBJ2-7; checking the TCRdb D call of TRBD2 is not possible without DNA. The germline V gene encodes CDR1 SEHNR and CDR2 FQNEAQ (reference sequence). The CDR3 is 12 amino acids. The CDR3 loop is CASSRGTDEQYF.

The chain has TRBV19 and TRBJ2-3; the D call from TCRdb, TRBD1, cannot be confirmed without DNA. Germline V gene data show CDR1 as LNHDA and CDR2 as SQIVND (reference sequence). This CDR3 comprises 15 residues. CDR3 region: CASSIYAGDTDTQYF.

V gene TRBV5-6 combines with J gene TRBJ2-2; with no DNA, the TCRdb D assignment of TRBD1 cannot be verified. CDR1 is SGHDT, CDR2 YYEEEE, per germline. The CDR3 has 16 amino acids. The CDR3 sequence is CASSLEDRAGPGELFF.

CDR3: CASRGPLTGGFDTQYF. The chain couples TRBV2 to TRBJ2-3; the TCRdb call, TRBD1, lacks DNA for checking. This CDR3 spans 16 amino acids. Germline V gene lookup returns CDR1 SNHLY and CDR2 FYNNEI.

The gene calls are TRBV28 and TRBJ1-5; TCRdb gives TRBD1 as the D gene, but with no DNA this cannot be confirmed. Germline-derived CDR1 and CDR2 are MDHEN and SYDVKM. There are 13 residues in the CDR3. Here the CDR3 reads CASTPTGNQPQHF.

The chain joins TRBV5-1 to TRBJ2-1; no DNA is available, so the TRBD2 call from TCRdb remains unchecked. The CDR3 totals 17 residues. Germline V gene data show CDR1 as SGHRS and CDR2 as YFSETQ. The CDR3 spells CASSRGDSGTVYNEQFF.

The rearrangement uses TRBV20-1 and TRBJ2-1; TCRdb's D gene call, TRBD1, goes unchecked for lack of DNA. The length of the CDR3 is 16 residues. Per germline, CDR1 DFQATT and CDR2 SNEGSKA (reference sequence). CDR3: CSASDSGGPSYNEQFF.

V is TRBV25-1 and J is TRBJ2-7; checking the TCRdb D call of TRBD2 is not possible without DNA. CDR1 and CDR2 (germline): MGHDK, SYGVNS. This CDR3 contains 14 residues. This CDR3 is CASSERGRAHEQYF.

The chain is built from TRBV25-1 and TRBJ2-1. The CDR3 loop spans 13 amino acids. From germline, CDR1 is MGHDK and CDR2 SYGVNS. CDR3 in amino acids: CASNGGSYNEQFF.

The chain employs TRBV3-1 and TRBJ2-5; no DNA is available, so the TRBD2 call from TCRdb remains unchecked. The CDR3 spans 16 residues. Germline lookup yields CDR1 LGHDT and CDR2 YNNKEL (reference sequence). CDR3 protein: CASSQEGSLAWETQYF.

The chain has TRBV21-1 and TRBJ2-7; TCRdb selects TRBD1, and the lack of DNA leaves this call unchecked. TRBV21-1 is a known pseudogene. This CDR3 region has 13 residues. The chain's CDR3 is CASSDPTGYEQYF.

The rearrangement joins TRBV5-1 to TRBJ2-6; TCRdb lists TRBD1, though no DNA is available to test this call. CDR1 and CDR2 from the germline V gene are SGHRS and YFSETQ. This CDR3 has 15 amino acids. The CDR3 here is CASSPLLSGANVLTF. Filled out from reference TRBV5-1 and TRBJ2-6, the complete variable domain reads KAGVTQTPRYLIKTRGQQVTLSCSPISGHRSVSWYQQTPGQGLQFLFEYFSETQRNKGNFPGRFSGRQFSNSRSEMNVSTLELGDSALYLCASSPLLSGANVLTFGAGSRLTVL.

The rearrangement uses TRBV7-9 and TRBJ2-1. CDR3 length: 15 residues. Germline CDR1 and CDR2: SEHNR and FQNEAQ (reference sequence). The CDR3 protein is CASSFSGGNLNEQFF. Drawing the rest from reference TRBV7-9 and TRBJ2-1, the complete variable domain is DTGVSQNPRHKITKRGQNVTFRCDPISEHNRLYWYRQTLGQGPEFLTYFQNEAQLEKSRLLSDRFSAERPKGSFSTLEIQRTEQGDSAMYLCASSFSGGNLNEQFFGPGTRLTVL.

V usage is TRBV20-1 and J usage is TRBJ1-6. This CDR3 has 18 amino acids. Germline-derived CDR1 and CDR2 are DFQATT and SNEGSKA (reference sequence). The CDR3 is CSARDSDDQLSYNSPLHF.

The V gene is TRBV7-9, the J gene TRBJ2-7; TCRdb's D gene call, TRBD1, goes unchecked for lack of DNA. There are 13 residues in the CDR3. Germline lookup yields CDR1 SEHNR and CDR2 FQNEAQ (reference sequence). CDR3 sequence reads: CAITNPGGFEQYF.

The chain carries TRBV14 and TRBJ2-5; the TRBD1 assignment by TCRdb is unverifiable without DNA. The CDR3 runs to 15 residues. Germline CDR1 reads SGHDN; CDR2 reads FVKESK. The CDR3 sequence is CASSPRDTRGETQYF.

The J gene is TRBJ2-2, the V gene TRBV11-1; the TCRdb D gene call, TRBD1, has no DNA to confirm it. This CDR3 has 13 amino acids. Germline assignment: CDR1 SGHAT and CDR2 FQDESV (reference sequence). The CDR3 here is CASSRGRTGELFF.